The 20 T cell receptor beta chains below were found in one sample sequenced in a study of PD-L1 blockade in urothelial cancer. Time point reported: pretreatment peripheral blood. Sequencing was performed with immunoSEQ multiplex PCR; in TCRdb, only in-frame clones are kept and a portion is missing. The profile covers around 57,000 clones, with 75% to 90% appearing a single time and around 1.7% taken by the ten largest. Sequencing used PBMCs, obtained around atezolizumab (anti-PD-L1) treatment. The source of these receptors is a man between 65 and 85 years old with urothelial cancer.

The chain uses TRBV7-2 and TRBJ1-4; no clear D gene. Trimming pared 3 bases from V and 3 bases from J, leaving 14 bases between. The germline V gene encodes CDR1 SGHTA and CDR2 FQGNSA. CDR3 size: 16 residues. The CDR3 protein is CASSLALAGSNEKLFF. Written as DNA, the CDR3 is TGTGCCAGCAGCTTGGCGCTTGCGGGGTCTAATGAAAAACTGTTTTTT. Full variable domain (remainder filled in from reference TRBV7-2 and TRBJ1-4): GAGVSQSPSNKVTEKGKDVELRCDPISGHTALYWYRQSLGQGLEFLIYFQGNSAPDKSGLPSDRFSAERTGGSVSTLTIQRTQQEDSAVYLCASSLALAGSNEKLFFGSGTQLSVL.

The table lists this clone with a count of one. This chain links TRBV4-2 with TRBJ1-5; no clear D. V was trimmed by 1 base and J by 4 bases, leaving 14 bases between them. The length of the CDR3 is 16 residues. Germline V CDR1 and CDR2: LGHNA, YNFKEQ. The chain's CDR3 is CASSQVQTSLNQPQHF. The CDR3 DNA reads as TGTGCCAGCAGCCAAGTTCAGACATCCCTAAATCAGCCCCAGCATTTT.

The V gene is TRBV11-2, the J gene TRBJ2-3, with 9 bases matching TRBD2. V gave up 1 base and J gave up 0 bases; unmatched junction bases: 2. This CDR3 is built from 16 residues. Per germline, CDR1 SGHAT and CDR2 FQNNGV. The CDR3 spells CASSLGTSGSTDTQYF. DNA for the CDR3: TGTGCCAGCAGCTTAGGAACTAGCGGGAGCACAGATACGCAGTATTTT.

V usage is TRBV4-3 and J usage is TRBJ2-1; 7 nucleotides align to TRBD2. V shed 4 bases and J 0 bases; nucleotides not matched to a gene: 3. Germline V gives CDR1 LGHNA, CDR2 YSLEER. The CDR3 is made up of 15 amino acids. The CDR3 DNA reads as TGCGCCAGCAGCCGGAGCGGGATCTCCTACAATGAGCAGTTCTTC. Its translation: CASSRSGISYNEQFF.

V and J are TRBV28 and TRBJ2-3, with 9 bases matching TRBD2. The CDR3 is 21 amino acids. V lost 4 bases and J lost 0; bases outside the gene matches: 20. The germline V gene has CDR1 MDHEN and CDR2 SYDVKM. In DNA form, the CDR3 reads TGTGCCAGCAGTTCCCCACTTTGGGTAGCGGGAGAGTCGATTAGCACAGATACGCAGTATTTT. It encodes CASSSPLWVAGESISTDTQYF.

V and J are TRBV11-3 and TRBJ2-5; no clear D. Between the trimmed V and J ends, which lost 1 base and 5 bases, there was a span of 8 bases. The germline V gene encodes CDR1 SGHNT and CDR2 YENEEA. The CDR3 sequence is 13 residues long. The CDR3 DNA follows: TGTGCCAGCAGCTTAGGGTTGAGGGAGACCCAGTACTTC. The encoded protein is CASSLGLRETQYF. Combining the CDR3 with reference TRBV11-3 and TRBJ2-5 gives the whole variable domain EAGVVQSPRYKIIEKKQPVAFWCNPISGHNTLYWYLQNLGQGPELLIRYENEEAVDDSQLPKDRFSAERLKGVDSTLKIQPAELGDSAVYLCASSLGLRETQYFGPGTRLLVL.

The chain couples TRBV14 to TRBJ2-7; 12 bases are shared with TRBD1. The CDR3 loop spans 19 amino acids. The germline CDR1 and CDR2 sequences are SGHDN and FVKESK. V lost 1 base to trimming and J lost 0 bases; unmatched junction nucleotides: 10. The CDR3: CASSQVFGDRGLYSYEQYF. CDR3 DNA: TGTGCCAGCAGCCAAGTTTTTGGGGACAGGGGGCTGTACTCCTACGAGCAGTACTTC.

This clone was found once. The rearrangement joins TRBV27 to TRBJ1-5; D is unclear. V was pared by 4 bases and J by 2 bases, with 6 bases between. Germline V gene lookup returns CDR1 MNHEY and CDR2 SMNVEV (reference sequence). This CDR3 is built from 13 residues. The CDR3 region has the DNA TGTGCCAGCAGTTCCTACGGCAATCAGCCCCAGCATTTT. It specifies CASSSYGNQPQHF.

This chain joins TRBV4-2 and TRBJ2-1, with 7 bases identical to TRBD2. Germline CDR1 LGHNA, CDR2 YNFKEQ. V shed 2 bases and J 0 bases; nucleotides not matched to a gene: 13. CDR3 size: 19 residues. The CDR3 sequence: CASSQFARGGSGSYNEQFF. CDR3 DNA: TGTGCCAGCAGCCAATTTGCTCGGGGCGGGAGTGGCTCCTACAATGAGCAGTTCTTC.

The chain carries TRBV6-1 and TRBJ1-3; tentative D call: TRBD1 (5 bases). The V gene lost 4 bases and the J gene lost 4 bases, with 14 bases spanning the gap. Germline V gene lookup returns CDR1 MNHNS and CDR2 SASEGT. The CDR3 totals 15 residues. The CDR3 DNA sequence: TGTGCCAGCAGTGCCCCTGACAGAGCCGGAAACACCATATATTTT. Translating it yields CASSAPDRAGNTIYF.

This rearrangement joins TRBV7-3 to TRBJ2-7; 11 nucleotides match TRBD2. With V trimmed by 5 bases and J by 5 bases, 8 bases remained unmatched. The CDR3 sequence is 15 residues long. Per germline, CDR1 SGHTA and CDR2 FQGTGA. Here the CDR3 reads CASSPGASGRNEQYF. CDR3 DNA sequence: TGTGCCAGCAGCCCGGGGGCTAGCGGGAGGAACGAGCAGTACTTC.

This chain connects TRBV28 to TRBJ2-7; 13 bases are a match to TRBD2. V was pared by 5 bases and J by 3 bases, with 13 bases of the junction left unmatched. The CDR3 totals 18 residues. Germline V gene lookup returns CDR1 MDHEN and CDR2 SYDVKM. The CDR3 sequence is CASSTTTPGLAGNYEQYF. CDR3 DNA: TGTGCCAGCAGTACCACAACTCCGGGACTAGCGGGAAACTACGAGCAGTACTTC.

The CDR3 spells CASSQDLAVQETQYF. In DNA form, the CDR3 reads TGCGCCAGCAGCCAAGATCTGGCGGTCCAAGAGACCCAGTACTTC. The chain has TRBV4-3 and TRBJ2-5; D is unclear. Germline-derived CDR1 and CDR2 are LGHNA and YSLEER. Trimming cost V 0 bases and J 1 base, with 9 bases left between them. CDR3 length: 15 residues.

This clone has a single count. The V gene is TRBV5-1, the J gene TRBJ1-1; 8 bases fit TRBD1. Unmatched junction bases numbered 9, after V lost 4 bases and J lost 7 bases. CDR1 and CDR2 from the germline V gene are SGHRS and YFSETQ. The CDR3 runs 14 residues. Here the CDR3 DNA reads TGCGCCAGCAGCCGCTTGGGGACAGGCGATGAAGCTTTCTTT. Encoded protein: CASSRLGTGDEAFF.

The chain uses TRBV30 and TRBJ1-5; 11 positions match TRBD1. The ends lost 3 bases at V and 7 bases at J; junction bases unmatched: 2. CDR3 size: 13 residues. Germline V gene data show CDR1 as GTSNPN and CDR2 as SVGIG (reference sequence). The chain's CDR3 is CAWRGQGGQPQHF. The CDR3 nucleotides read TGTGCCTGGAGGGGACAGGGGGGACAGCCCCAGCATTTT.

The chain joins TRBV4-3 to TRBJ2-1; a weak D match, TRBD2 (5 bases). V lost 1 base, J lost 7 bases, and 11 bases lay in between. Looked up from germline, CDR1 is LGHNA and CDR2 is YSLEER. The CDR3 extends over 14 amino acids. CDR3 nucleotides: TGCGCCAGCAGCCAAGCTAGCAGTTGGAATGAGCAGTTCTTC. Protein: CASSQASSWNEQFF.

The rearrangement uses TRBV5-5 and TRBJ2-1; D possibly corresponds to TRBD1 (7 bases). CDR1 is SGHKS, CDR2 YYEKEE, per germline (reference sequence). Trimming pared 2 bases from V and 7 bases from J, leaving 22 bases between. The CDR3 extends over 17 amino acids. Here the CDR3 DNA reads TGTGCCAGCAGCTTAGTCCCAGTCCAGGGGGGCTTTAATGAGCAGTTCTTC. Amino acid sequence: CASSLVPVQGGFNEQFF. The whole variable domain, filled in from reference TRBV5-5 and TRBJ2-1, reads DAGVTQSPTHLIKTRGQQVTLRCSPISGHKSVSWYQQVLGQGPQFIFQYYEKEERGRGNFPDRFSARQFPNYSSELNVNALLLGDSALYLCASSLVPVQGGFNEQFFGPGTRLTVL.

By its share, this clone is medium-sized. The rearrangement joins TRBV11-1 to TRBJ1-5; 7 nucleotides match TRBD1. Trimming removed 1 base from V and 4 bases from J; junction bases left unmatched: 1. The CDR3 is 14 amino acids. Germline V gene lookup returns CDR1 SGHAT and CDR2 FQDESV (reference sequence). CDR3 DNA sequence: TGTGCCAGCAGCTTAGGGGACAGAAATCAGCCCCAGCATTTT. It specifies CASSLGDRNQPQHF.

V is TRBV14 and J is TRBJ1-2; D unresolved. Germline CDR1 and CDR2: SGHDN and FVKESK. V was clipped by 1 base and J by 8 bases, with 20 bases between them. This CDR3 is built from 16 residues. CDR3 sequence reads: CASSQVGPGELSGYTF. The CDR3, as DNA: TGTGCCAGCAGCCAAGTAGGGCCTGGGGAGCTTTCGGGCTACACCTTC.

This clone was seen once. The chain recombines TRBV19 with TRBJ1-1; 7 bases are a match to TRBD1. The CDR3 runs 13 residues. The germline CDR1 and CDR2 sequences are LNHDA and SQIVND (reference sequence). Unmatched junction bases numbered 10, after V lost 9 bases and J lost 6 bases. The CDR3 here is CARLPSGGPEAFF. The CDR3 coding sequence is TGTGCCAGACTCCCCTCAGGGGGGCCTGAAGCTTTCTTT.